Listed here are 8 T cell receptor beta chains from one sample, sequenced in a study of T cells in Graves' hyperthyroidism and ophthalmopathy. From RNA transcripts, TCR beta CDR3 regions were amplified. First-round RT-PCR targeting the TCR CDR3 was performed with the HTBI primer set. Via MiXCR, TCRdb re-called the multiplex PCR reads, giving one row per CDR3 protein. Of roughly 240,000 distinct CDR3 sequences in the sample, roughly 22% are singletons; the top ten hold roughly 32%. Sequencing was carried out using blood. These receptors all stem from a woman aged 40 to 50 with Graves' ophthalmopathy.

The chain carries TRBV6-1 and TRBJ1-3; D is uncertain. Trimming took 6 bases from V and 4 from J, leaving 13 bases between them. Germline V gene sequence: CDR1 MNHNS, CDR2 SASEGT. The CDR3 runs to 14 residues. CDR3 DNA: TGTGCCAGCAGAGAAACACGGGAAGGAAACACCATATATTTT. Its translation: CASRETREGNTIYF.

This clonotype was detected many times. This chain joins TRBV20-1 and TRBJ2-7; D ambiguous. This CDR3 has 13 residues. With 4 bases removed from V and 0 bases from J, the gap between germline ends came to 10 bases. Germline-derived CDR1 and CDR2 are DFQATT and SNEGSKA (reference sequence). The CDR3 nucleotides are TGCAGTGCTAAGGTAGCCCCCTCCTACGAGCAGTACTTC. This translates into CSAKVAPSYEQYF.

The chain joins TRBV6-1 to TRBJ2-1, with TRBD2 matching over 11 bases. This CDR3 is 15 amino acids long. The junction had 3 bases not matched to a gene; V was cut back by 2 bases and J by 6 bases. Per the germline V gene, CDR1 is MNHNS and CDR2 is SASEGT. In DNA form, the CDR3 reads TGTGCCAGCAGTGAACTAGCGGGAGGACCCAATGAGCAGTTCTTC. It yields the protein CASSELAGGPNEQFF.

This clonotype has ten or more counts. The chain couples TRBV5-1 to TRBJ2-7, with 12 bases aligning to TRBD2. CDR3 length equals 16 residues. The ends lost 4 bases at V and 2 bases at J; junction bases unmatched: 7. Germline CDR1 is SGHRS and CDR2 is YFSETQ. The chain's CDR3 is CASSQGLAGRTYEQYF. For the CDR3, the DNA is TGCGCCAGCAGCCAAGGACTAGCGGGACGAACCTACGAGCAGTACTTC. The full variable domain, completed using reference TRBV5-1 and TRBJ2-7, is KAGVTQTPRYLIKTRGQQVTLSCSPISGHRSVSWYQQTPGQGLQFLFEYFSETQRNKGNFPGRFSGRQFSNSRSEMNVSTLELGDSALYLCASSQGLAGRTYEQYFGPGTRLTVT.

This clonotype was recorded at least ten times. The chain links TRBV14 to TRBJ2-7; tentative D call: TRBD2 (5 bases). Trimming shortened V by 3 bases and J by 0 bases, and 12 bases separated the two germline ends. The CDR3 runs 15 residues. Germline loops: CDR1 SGHDN, CDR2 FVKESK. The CDR3 nucleotides are TGTGCCAGCAGCCATGGAGGACCCAGCTCCTACGAGCAGTACTTC. This gives the protein CASSHGGPSSYEQYF.

In its sample, this clonotype was seen once. The chain carries TRBV6-5 and TRBJ1-1; TRBD1 might be the D (5 bases). V was trimmed by 2 bases and J by 0 bases, leaving 7 bases between them. Germline CDR1 and CDR2: MNHEY and SVGAGI. The CDR3 consists of 14 residues. Here the CDR3 reads CASSYGGLNTEAFF. As DNA, the CDR3 is TGTGCCAGCAGTTACGGGGGTTTGAACACTGAAGCTTTCTTT.

V usage is TRBV9 and J usage is TRBJ1-2, with D possibly TRBD1 on 5 matching bases. The germline CDR1 and CDR2 sequences are SGDLS and YYNGEE. Trimming took 0 bases from V and 3 from J, leaving 12 bases between them. The CDR3 has 15 amino acids. CDR3 DNA sequence: TGTGCCAGCAGCGTAGGCGCCAGGGCTTACTATGGCTACACCTTC. It encodes CASSVGARAYYGYTF.

This clonotype was detected many times. The gene calls are TRBV29-1 and TRBJ2-5; perhaps TRBD1 as D (6 bases). From germline, CDR1 is SQVTM and CDR2 ANQGSEA. This CDR3 has 12 residues. Trimming cost V 7 bases and J 4 bases, with 13 bases left between them. CDR3 amino acids: CSARDTPETQYF. The CDR3 DNA reads TGCAGCGCCCGGGACACACCAGAGACCCAGTACTTC.